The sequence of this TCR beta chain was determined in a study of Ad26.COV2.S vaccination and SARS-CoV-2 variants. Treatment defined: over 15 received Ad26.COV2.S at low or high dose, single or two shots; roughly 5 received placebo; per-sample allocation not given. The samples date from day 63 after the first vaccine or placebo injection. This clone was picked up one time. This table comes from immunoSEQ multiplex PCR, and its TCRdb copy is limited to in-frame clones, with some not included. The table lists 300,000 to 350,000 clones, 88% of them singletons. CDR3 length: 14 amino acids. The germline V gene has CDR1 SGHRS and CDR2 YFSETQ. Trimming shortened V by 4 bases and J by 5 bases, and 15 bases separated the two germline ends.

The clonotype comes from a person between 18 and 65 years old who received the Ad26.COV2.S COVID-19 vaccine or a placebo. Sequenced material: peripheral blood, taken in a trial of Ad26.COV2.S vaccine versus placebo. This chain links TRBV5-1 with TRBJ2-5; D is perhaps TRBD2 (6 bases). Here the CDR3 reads CASSPGAGKETQYF. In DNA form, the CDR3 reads TGCGCCAGCAGCCCGGGCGCGGGGAAGGAGACCCAGTACTTC.